This T cell receptor (beta chain) stems from a study of T-cell reconstitution after alpha-beta-depleted transplantation in children. Comments on this clonotype: Its target is unknown.

Germline-derived CDR1 and CDR2 are KGHSH and LQKENI. CDR3 length: 15 residues. V was pared by 5 bases and J by 1 base, with 14 bases between. Unique molecular identifiers were used in preparing the TCRbeta library. Using its own MiXCR run on the PCR reads, TCRdb lists one record per CDR3 protein. The sample records approximately 800,000 distinct CDR3 sequences, roughly 15% being singletons. General study points: Surviving recipient T cells and thymic progenitors accounted for the high day-60 TCRbeta diversity observed in some patients. By one year post-transplant, T-cell counts and diversity largely arose from T cells that were newly produced. Reportedly, roughly two months post-transplant, alpha-beta T cells arose from several hundred expanded graft clones.

This receptor was taken from a male patient between 10 and 17 years old who had a stem cell transplant for acute lymphoblastic leukemia, so the T cells may come from the graft donor. The specimen was PBMCs, mostly from graft donor cells, collected 360 days after TCRalphabeta/CD19-depleted stem cell transplant. The chain carries TRBV18 and TRBJ1-1; D possibly corresponds to TRBD1 (6 bases). The CDR3 DNA follows: TGTGCCAGCTCAGAAACCGGGACAAAGAACACTGAAGCTTTCTTT. Its translation: CASSETGTKNTEAFF.